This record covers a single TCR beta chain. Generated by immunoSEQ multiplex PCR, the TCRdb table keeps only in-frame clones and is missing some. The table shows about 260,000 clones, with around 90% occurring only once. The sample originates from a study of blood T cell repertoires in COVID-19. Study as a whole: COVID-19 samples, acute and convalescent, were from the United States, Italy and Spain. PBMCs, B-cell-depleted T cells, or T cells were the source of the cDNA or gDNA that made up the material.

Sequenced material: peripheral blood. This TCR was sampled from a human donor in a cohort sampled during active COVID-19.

This chain's CDR3 is CAWSSLAEAFF. The CDR3 DNA sequence: TGTGCCTGGAGTAGCTTAGCTGAAGCTTTCTTT. The rearrangement uses TRBV30 and TRBJ1-1; D gene uncertain. This CDR3 region has 11 residues. CDR1 and CDR2 (germline): GTSNPN, SVGIG (reference sequence). V dropped 2 bases and J dropped 6 bases, with 7 bases sitting between them.